These 17 T cell receptor beta chains came from one sample sequenced in a study of graft-versus-host responses after intestinal transplantation (dated by TCRdb to the early 2020s). The library was obtained by the immunoSEQ multiplex PCR assay. Entries here come from immuneACCESS through TCRdb and include only in-frame sequences with V and J called. Some clones fail to appear in such tables; in the studies checked, an unresolved V gene covers under half of the shortfall, and the cause of the remainder is unknown. The sample data list roughly 70,000 clones, and nearly 85% of these were observed just once. 0.35% to 0.45% of the sample goes to the ten largest clones. Antigens of these TCRs are unknown. In the paper's terms, the time point label means: cells obtained before transplantation from donor or recipient. The sequences come from unstimulated CD4+ T cells sorted from spleen or lymph node cells, collected before transplant. All receptors derive from a human donor who was the organ donor for an intestinal transplant.

This clone was seen only a few times. The chain is built from TRBV28 and TRBJ2-7, with 9 bases that match TRBD2. The J segment lost 4 bases and the V segment lost 4 bases, leaving 8 bases of the junction unmatched. In germline, CDR1 is MDHEN, CDR2 SYDVKM. The CDR3 runs to 15 residues. The chain's CDR3 is CASSSPTAGGYEQYV. The CDR3 region has the DNA TGTGCCAGCAGTTCCCCCACAGCGGGGGGATACGAGCAGTACGTC.

This clone was picked up one time. The J gene is TRBJ2-5, the V gene TRBV5-4; the match to TRBD2 covers 15 bases. Unmatched junction bases numbered 9, after V lost 4 bases and J lost 5 bases. From germline, CDR1 is SGHNT and CDR2 YYREEE (reference sequence). CDR3 length: 17 amino acids. CDR3 coding DNA: TGTGCCAGCAGCCCCGGGACTAGCGGGGGGATCTGGGAGACCCAGTACTTC. This sequence encodes CASSPGTSGGIWETQYF.

Only one count was recorded for this clone. V gene TRBV7-8 combines with J gene TRBJ1-6; D might be TRBD1 (6 bases). V lost 5 bases and J lost 5, with 13 bases in between. The CDR3 extends over 15 amino acids. Germline-derived CDR1 and CDR2 are SGHVS and FQNEAQ. CDR3 protein: CASSLRDTHNSPLHF. CDR3 DNA: TGTGCCAGCAGCCTCCGGGACACACATAATTCACCCCTCCACTTT.

The V and J genes are TRBV5-1 and TRBJ1-2; 7 nucleotides align to TRBD1. Looked up from germline, CDR1 is SGHRS and CDR2 is YFSETQ. The CDR3 has 14 residues. V dropped 4 bases and J dropped 6; count of bases not matched to a gene: 9. CDR3 DNA: TGCGCCAGCAGCGATTTGACAGGGCGCAATGGCTACACCTTC. This translates into CASSDLTGRNGYTF.

The chain carries TRBV28 and TRBJ2-3; 9 bases align to TRBD2. Per the germline V gene, CDR1 is MDHEN and CDR2 is SYDVKM. CDR3 length: 14 residues. The V gene end was trimmed by 2 bases and the J gene end by 6 bases; junction bases not matched to a gene: 3. The CDR3 DNA is TGTGCCAGCAGTTTACAGGCGGGAGGGGATACGCAGTATTTT. This codes for CASSLQAGGDTQYF.

The chain links TRBV7-9 to TRBJ1-5, with 7 bases aligning to TRBD1. V lost 4 bases to trimming and J lost 4 bases; unmatched junction nucleotides: 4. The CDR3 length is 14 residues. Germline CDR1 SEHNR, CDR2 FQNEAQ (reference sequence). The CDR3 loop reads CASSSTGSNQPQHF. The CDR3 DNA follows: TGTGCCAGCAGCTCGACAGGGTCTAATCAGCCCCAGCATTTT.

The J gene is TRBJ1-3, the V gene TRBV4-1, with D unresolved. Germline values: CDR1 MGHRA, CDR2 YSYEKL. The CDR3 has 16 amino acids. Trimming shortened V by 0 bases and J by 0 bases, and 9 bases separated the two germline ends. The CDR3, as DNA: TGCGCCAGCAGCCAAGATTTTCGGGTCTCTGGAAACACCATATATTTT. This codes for CASSQDFRVSGNTIYF.

V usage is TRBV30 and J usage is TRBJ1-2; D possibly corresponds to TRBD1 (6 bases). In germline, CDR1 is GTSNPN, CDR2 SVGIG (reference sequence). Trimming took 0 bases from V and 8 from J, leaving 10 bases between them. CDR3 length: 12 amino acids. The CDR3 nucleotides are TGTGCCTGGAGTGTAGTGAGGGGGGGCTACACCTTC. Translation gives CAWSVVRGGYTF.

The genes are TRBV9 and TRBJ1-6, with 7 nucleotides matching TRBD1. Germline assignment: CDR1 SGDLS and CDR2 YYNGEE. The CDR3 loop spans 15 amino acids. Trimming took 6 bases from V and 5 from J; bases not matched to a gene: 8. The CDR3 region is CASNDLGTDNSPLHF. CDR3 coding DNA: TGTGCCAGCAACGACCTCGGGACAGATAATTCACCCCTCCACTTT.

This chain uses TRBV4-2 with TRBJ1-5; 12 bases are shared with TRBD1. The CDR3 covers 18 residues. Trimming removed 4 bases from V and 2 bases from J; junction bases left unmatched: 9. Germline lookup yields CDR1 LGHNA and CDR2 YNFKEQ. The CDR3 sequence is CASSLGTGGSLGNQPQHF. In nucleotides, the CDR3 is TGTGCCAGCAGCCTAGGGACAGGGGGCTCCCTGGGCAATCAGCCCCAGCATTTT.

J is TRBJ1-5 and V is TRBV7-8; D gene ambiguous. Trimming took 6 bases from V and 1 from J, leaving 13 bases between them. CDR1 SGHVS and CDR2 FQNEAQ come from the germline V gene. CDR3 length: 15 residues. The CDR3 sequence: CASSPSEGSNQPQHF. DNA for the CDR3: TGTGCCAGCAGTCCAAGTGAGGGCAGCAATCAGCCCCAGCATTTT.

The chain combines TRBV5-6 with TRBJ2-1, with D perhaps matching TRBD2 (7 bases). Trimming stripped 1 base from V and 0 bases from J, with 11 bases between. CDR1 is SGHDT and CDR2 is YYEEEE in the germline V gene. There are 16 residues in the CDR3. CDR3 in amino acids: CASSLRGGPSYNEQFF. The CDR3 region has the DNA TGTGCCAGCAGCTTGAGGGGGGGCCCCTCCTACAATGAGCAGTTCTTC.

This sequence joins TRBV19 and TRBJ2-5, with D hard to call. Germline V CDR1 and CDR2: LNHDA, SQIVND (reference sequence). Between the trimmed V and J ends, which lost 5 bases and 5 bases, there was a span of 9 bases. The CDR3 runs to 12 residues. Written as DNA, the CDR3 is TGTGCCAGTAGTGGCCCTTGGGAGACCCAGTACTTC. It encodes CASSGPWETQYF.

The chain has TRBV27 and TRBJ1-5; D unresolved. The CDR3 sequence is 16 residues long. Between the trimmed V and J ends, which lost 5 bases and 1 base, there was a span of 15 bases. CDR1 is MNHEY and CDR2 is SMNVEV in the germline V gene (reference sequence). In nucleotides, the CDR3 is TGTGCCAGCAGTCCCAGATTTTCAACGAGCAATCAGCCCCAGCATTTT. It is translated as CASSPRFSTSNQPQHF.

J is TRBJ2-6 and V is TRBV5-1; possibly TRBD1 for D (6 bases). The germline V gene encodes CDR1 SGHRS and CDR2 YFSETQ. The CDR3 length is 21 residues. V was pared by 0 bases and J by 1 base, with 23 bases between. The CDR3 loop reads CASSLDFLLGQRLSGANVLTF. CDR3 DNA sequence: TGCGCCAGCAGCTTGGACTTCCTCCTCGGACAGCGCCTTTCTGGGGCCAACGTCCTGACTTTC.

The chain combines TRBV28 with TRBJ1-1; tentatively, D is TRBD1 (6 bases). CDR1 MDHEN and CDR2 SYDVKM come from the germline V gene. V gave up 6 bases and J gave up 8 bases, with 16 bases separating them. This CDR3 is 13 amino acids long. As DNA, the CDR3 is TGTGCCAGCAGCCTTAAAATCGGGACAGAAGCTTTCTTT. Its protein is CASSLKIGTEAFF.

This chain joins TRBV11-1 and TRBJ1-4; D is uncertain. Trimming shortened V by 1 base and J by 5 bases, and 8 bases separated the two germline ends. The germline V gene encodes CDR1 SGHAT and CDR2 FQDESV (reference sequence). This CDR3 region has 14 residues. In nucleotides, the CDR3 is TGTGCCAGCAGCTTAGAATCGGGGAATGAAAAACTGTTTTTT. It translates to CASSLESGNEKLFF.